Listed here are 4 T cell receptor beta chains from one sample, sequenced in a study of blood T cell repertoires in COVID-19. Profiled with immunoSEQ multiplex PCR; TCRdb holds only in-frame clones, not every one. The sample contains about 140,000 clones, roughly four fifths of which appear only once. The specimen sequenced was peripheral blood. The source is a woman of 80 years or more with acute or convalescent COVID-19.

The chain has TRBV18 and TRBJ2-7; 12 positions agree with TRBD2. CDR1 is KGHSH, CDR2 LQKENI, per germline. The CDR3 is made up of 16 amino acids. With 0 bases clipped from V and 4 bases from J, the junction kept 4 bases outside the gene matches. Here the CDR3 DNA reads TGTGCCAGCTCACCACCGGTCGGGACTAGCGGGTACGAGCAGTACTTC. Protein sequence: CASSPPVGTSGYEQYF.

J is TRBJ2-2 and V is TRBV2; a weak D match, TRBD1 (6 bases). Germline CDR1 and CDR2: SNHLY and FYNNEI. The V end was cut by 10 bases, the J end by 3 bases, with 15 bases between. CDR3 size: 14 residues. The CDR3 DNA reads as TGTGCCACCTGTACCGGGACACACACCGGGGAGCTGTTTTTT. Its protein is CATCTGTHTGELFF.

In regard to this clone: The sample holds other DNA sequences that translate to the same CDR3. The chain links TRBV5-6 to TRBJ2-3; 12 nucleotides align to TRBD2. The CDR3 spans 17 residues. Germline V gene sequence: CDR1 SGHDT, CDR2 YYEEEE. Losses at the gene ends were 4 bases for V and 0 bases for J; bases not matched to a gene: 6. CDR3 amino acids: CASSRRLAGDSTDTQYF. The CDR3 DNA is TGTGCCAGCAGCCGTAGACTAGCGGGGGACAGCACAGATACGCAGTATTTT.

The chain links TRBV2 to TRBJ2-3; TRBD1 matches 9 bases. From germline, CDR1 is SNHLY and CDR2 FYNNEI. This CDR3 comprises 15 residues. J lost 2 bases, V lost 8 bases, and 8 bases had no gene match. The CDR3: CASFWDRAYTDTQYF. The CDR3 DNA reads TGTGCCAGCTTTTGGGACAGGGCGTACACAGATACGCAGTATTTT.